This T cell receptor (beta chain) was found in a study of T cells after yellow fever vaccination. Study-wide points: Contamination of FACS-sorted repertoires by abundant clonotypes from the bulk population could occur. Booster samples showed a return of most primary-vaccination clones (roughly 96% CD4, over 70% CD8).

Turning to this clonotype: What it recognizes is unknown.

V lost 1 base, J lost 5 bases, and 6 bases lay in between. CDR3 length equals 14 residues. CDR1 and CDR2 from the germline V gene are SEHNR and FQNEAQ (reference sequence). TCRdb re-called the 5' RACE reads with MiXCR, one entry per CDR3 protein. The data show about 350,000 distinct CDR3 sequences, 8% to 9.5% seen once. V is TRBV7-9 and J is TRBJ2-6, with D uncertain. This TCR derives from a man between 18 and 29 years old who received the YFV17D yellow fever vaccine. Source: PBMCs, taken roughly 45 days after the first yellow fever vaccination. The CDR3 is CASSLGVRANVLTF. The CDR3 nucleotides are TGTGCCAGCAGCTTAGGGGTTCGGGCCAACGTCCTGACTTTC.